This T cell receptor beta chain was observed in a study of Ad26.COV2.S vaccination and SARS-CoV-2 variants. Across the study: The study gave Ad26.COV2.S intramuscularly, once or twice 56 days apart.

The germline V gene has CDR1 LNHDA and CDR2 SQIVND (reference sequence). The length of the CDR3 is 12 residues. With 3 bases removed from V and 8 bases from J, the gap between germline ends came to 8 bases. Overall study results and limits: Total T cell responses were possibly underestimated by TCR breadth and depth analyses.

Regarding this clone: The antigen remains undetermined.

The treatment here: about 20 received Ad26.COV2.S at low or high dose, single or two shots; roughly 5 received placebo; per-sample allocation not given. Samples analyzed were those drawn on day 63 after the first vaccine or placebo injection. Its platform was an Ad26 vector, and its expressed antigen was Wuhan-strain SARS-CoV-2 spike. Clones were read by immunoSEQ multiplex PCR, and TCRdb kept only the in-frame ones, dropping some. The sample shows about 680,000 clones, more than 80% of them seen only once. This receptor was identified in a person aged 18-60 years who received the Ad26.COV2.S COVID-19 vaccine or a placebo. This sample comprised peripheral blood, obtained in a trial of Ad26.COV2.S vaccine versus placebo. The V call is TRBV19, the J call TRBJ2-1; D is uncertain. CDR3 sequence: CASSIRNYEQFF. CDR3 DNA sequence: TGTGCCAGTAGTATCCGTAACTATGAGCAGTTCTTC.